Shown below are 17 T cell receptor beta chains from a single sample sequenced in a study of blood T cell repertoires in COVID-19. The repertoire was sequenced with immunoSEQ multiplex PCR; TCRdb's copy has only in-frame clones and lacks some. The sample contains hundreds of thousands of clones, approximately 80% of which appear only once. The specimen sequenced was peripheral blood. These receptors were collected from a man aged 40-55 years with acute or convalescent COVID-19.

The DNA of the CDR3 is TGTGCCAGCAGTTTAGGGCAGTTGAACACTGAAGCTTTCTTT. Residues: CASSLGQLNTEAFF. The chain has TRBV28 and TRBJ1-1; D call uncertain. Germline V gene sequence: CDR1 MDHEN, CDR2 SYDVKM. This CDR3 is built from 14 residues. Trimming took 2 bases from V and 0 from J, leaving 7 bases between them. Complete variable domain (other parts from reference TRBV28 and TRBJ1-1): DVKVTQSSRYLVKRTGEKVFLECVQDMDHENMFWYRQDPGLGLRLIYFSYDVKMKEKGDIPEGYSVSREKKERFSLILESASTNQTSMYLCASSLGQLNTEAFFGQGTRLTVV.

This chain connects TRBV15 to TRBJ2-1; possible D gene TRBD2, 5 bases. Between the trimmed V and J ends, which lost 5 bases and 0 bases, there was a span of 8 bases. There are 14 residues in the CDR3. The germline V gene has CDR1 LNHNV and CDR2 YYDKDF (reference sequence). The chain's CDR3 is CATSDGISYNEQFF. For the CDR3, the DNA is TGTGCCACCAGCGACGGGATCTCCTACAATGAGCAGTTCTTC.

The chain links TRBV7-9 to TRBJ2-1; 10 positions match TRBD2. The CDR3 spans 15 residues. V shed 3 bases and J 3 bases; nucleotides not matched to a gene: 2. Germline CDR1 SEHNR, CDR2 FQNEAQ (reference sequence). The CDR3 coding sequence is TGTGCCAGCAGCTTCTCTAGCGGGGGCTACAATGAGCAGTTCTTC. Translation: CASSFSSGGYNEQFF.

V gene TRBV3-1 (or the pseudogene TRBV3-2) combines with J gene TRBJ1-2; 7 bases are a match to TRBD1. Germline CDR1 reads LGHDT; CDR2 reads YNNKEL (reference sequence). This CDR3 spans 13 amino acids. V lost 1 base to trimming and J lost 7 bases; unmatched junction nucleotides: 3. The CDR3 here is CASSQGAGGGYTF. CDR3 bases: TGTGCCAGCAGCCAAGGCGCAGGGGGTGGCTACACCTTC.

The V call is TRBV6-5, the J call TRBJ2-5, with 11 positions matching TRBD2. Per germline, CDR1 MNHEY and CDR2 SVGAGI. The V and J ends lost 11 bases and 4 bases, in that order; junction bases with no gene match: 9. The CDR3 is 14 amino acids. The CDR3 spells CAGQTSGTTETQYF. The CDR3 DNA is TGTGCCGGACAGACTAGCGGGACTACAGAGACCCAGTACTTC.

This clone was seen once. The rearrangement uses TRBV7-9 and TRBJ1-1; 7 bases agree with TRBD1. The CDR3 consists of 13 residues. V shed 8 bases, J shed 1 base, and the junction held 4 bases outside the gene matches. Per germline, CDR1 SEHNR and CDR2 FQNEAQ (reference sequence). CDR3 sequence: CASAWDRNTEAFF. CDR3 in DNA: TGTGCCAGCGCATGGGACAGGAACACTGAAGCTTTCTTT.

The chain has TRBV2 and TRBJ1-5; 10 positions match TRBD1. Germline CDR1 SNHLY, CDR2 FYNNEI. The CDR3 is made up of 15 amino acids. Unmatched junction bases numbered 3, after V lost 6 bases and J lost 1 base. DNA for the CDR3: TGTGCCAGCAGCCGACAGGGGGCGAGCAATCAGCCCCAGCATTTT. Its translation is CASSRQGASNQPQHF.

The chain links TRBV6-2 or TRBV6-3 to TRBJ2-3; 16 bases are shared with TRBD2. This CDR3 region has 19 residues. The V segment lost 5 bases and the J segment 5 bases; nucleotides outside the gene matches: 13. CDR1 is MNHEY, CDR2 SVGEGT, per germline. Here the CDR3 DNA reads TGTGCCAGCAGTAGTACCGGGACTAGCGGGAGGGCCCGGGTAGATACGCAGTATTTT. It yields the protein CASSSTGTSGRARVDTQYF.

V and J are TRBV29-1 and TRBJ2-3; D might be TRBD1 (6 bases). The CDR3 is 14 residues long. V was trimmed by 4 bases and J by 1 base, leaving 12 bases between them. Germline values: CDR1 SQVTM, CDR2 ANQGSEA. This CDR3 reads CSVVTRTGTDTQYF. CDR3 DNA sequence: TGCAGCGTTGTAACCCGGACAGGCACAGATACGCAGTATTTT.

CDR3 sequence reads: CASSPGSGRAAYEQYF. The CDR3 nucleotides are TGTGCCAGCTCACCCGGGAGCGGGAGGGCCGCATACGAGCAGTACTTC. The rearrangement links TRBV18 to TRBJ2-7, with 10 bases matching TRBD2. The CDR3 covers 16 residues. J was trimmed by 4 bases and V by 3 bases; bases with no gene match: 9. Germline CDR1 reads KGHSH; CDR2 reads LQKENI.

This rearrangement joins TRBV6-2 or TRBV6-3 to TRBJ2-5; D unclear. CDR3 length equals 12 residues. Germline assignment: CDR1 MNHEY and CDR2 SVGEGT. The V end lost 1 base, the J end lost 5 bases, and 5 bases lay between the germline ends. CDR3 in DNA: TGTGCCAGCAGTTACTACGGGGAGACCCAGTACTTC. Its protein product is CASSYYGETQYF.

J is TRBJ2-7 and V is TRBV5-5; D uncertain. Trimming took off 1 base at V and 1 base at J, with 15 bases between the two ends. Germline assignment: CDR1 SGHKS and CDR2 YYEKEE (reference sequence). The CDR3 is made up of 16 amino acids. The CDR3 DNA reads TGTGCCAGCAGCTTGTTGGGTCAGAGAGGATCCTACGAGCAGTACTTC. This encodes CASSLLGQRGSYEQYF.

This chain joins TRBV9 and TRBJ1-5; tentative D call: TRBD1 (5 bases). Germline V lookup: CDR1 SGDLS, CDR2 YYNGEE. With 4 bases removed from V and 3 bases from J, the gap between germline ends came to 14 bases. The CDR3 has 15 residues. CDR3 in amino acids: CASSPSGGDNQPQHF. The CDR3, as DNA: TGTGCCAGCAGCCCCTCCGGGGGTGACAATCAGCCCCAGCATTTT.

The chain carries TRBV10-1 and TRBJ1-1; 10 nucleotides align to TRBD1. This CDR3 is built from 13 residues. V was pared by 4 bases and J by 11 bases, with 7 bases of the junction left unmatched. The germline gives CDR1 WNHNN, CDR2 SYGVQD (reference sequence). CDR3 protein: CASSVRQGARAFF. Written as DNA, the CDR3 is TGCGCCAGCAGTGTTCGACAGGGGGCACGGGCTTTCTTT.

This clone appeared a few times. The gene calls are TRBV5-3 and TRBJ2-1, with 10 bases that match TRBD2. TRBV5-3 is flagged as an ORF with uncertain function. CDR3 length: 17 residues. The junction had 9 bases not matched to a gene; V was cut back by 6 bases and J by 0 bases. The DNA of the CDR3 is TGTGCCAGAATGAGGACTAGCGGTCCGAGCTCCTACAATGAGCAGTTCTTC. Translation gives CARMRTSGPSSYNEQFF.

J is TRBJ1-1 and V is TRBV5-1; TRBD1 matches at 8 bases. Unmatched junction bases numbered 4, after V lost 2 bases and J lost 4 bases. The CDR3 sequence is 14 residues long. Germline CDR1 and CDR2: SGHRS and YFSETQ. CDR3 bases: TGCGCCAGCAGCTTCGGACAGGGAGCCACTGAAGCTTTCTTT. It is translated as CASSFGQGATEAFF.

The rearrangement joins TRBV5-1 to TRBJ2-3; D gene unclear. V dropped 4 bases and J dropped 1 base, with 16 bases sitting between them. Germline assignment: CDR1 SGHRS and CDR2 YFSETQ. This CDR3 is built from 16 residues. CDR3 DNA: TGCGCCAGCAGCGAACCTACCAGGTTGGGCACAGATACGCAGTATTTT. Amino acid sequence: CASSEPTRLGTDTQYF.